This T cell receptor beta chain was documented in a study of blood T cell repertoires in COVID-19. In the original analysis: Estimates of nucleated cell counts were drawn from the amplification of reference gene primers. Libraries were prepared by immunoSEQ multiplex PCR; TCRdb keeps only in-frame clonotypes and omits some of them. The V and J calls and clone size come from that table; D and trimming were worked out from the DNA. The table lists 150,000 to 200,000 clones, about 81% of them singletons, with roughly 19% in the top ten. The CDR3 runs 15 residues. With 1 base removed from V and 14 bases from J, the gap between germline ends came to 21 bases. Germline CDR1 and CDR2: MNHNS and SASEGT. This clone has a single count.

The sequenced material came from peripheral blood. This TCR derives from a woman over 75 with acute or convalescent COVID-19. The rearrangement joins TRBV6-1 to TRBJ2-1; D ambiguous. The CDR3 DNA reads as TGTGCCAGCAGTGAAGAAATCACAAGATATATATTGGAGTTCTTC. Translating it yields CASSEEITRYILEFF.